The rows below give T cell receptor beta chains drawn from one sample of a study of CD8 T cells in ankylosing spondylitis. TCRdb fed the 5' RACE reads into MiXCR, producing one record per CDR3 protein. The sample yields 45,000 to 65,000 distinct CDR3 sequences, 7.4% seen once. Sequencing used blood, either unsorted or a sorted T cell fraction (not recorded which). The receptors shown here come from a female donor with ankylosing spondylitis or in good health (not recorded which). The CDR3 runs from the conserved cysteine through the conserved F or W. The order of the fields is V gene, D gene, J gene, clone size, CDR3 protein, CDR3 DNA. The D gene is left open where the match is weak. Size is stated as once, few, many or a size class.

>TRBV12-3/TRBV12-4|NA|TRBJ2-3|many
CASSLGGGPLSTDTQYF
TGTGCCAGCAGTTTAGGGGGGGGGCCGCTCAGCACAGATACGCAGTATTTT
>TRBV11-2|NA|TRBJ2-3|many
CASSLEAGTDTQYF
TGTGCCAGCAGCTTAGAAGCGGGTACAGATACGCAGTATTTT
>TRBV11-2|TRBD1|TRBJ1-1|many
CASSFRQGEKAEAFF
TGTGCCAGCAGCTTCCGACAGGGGGAGAAGGCTGAAGCTTTCTTT
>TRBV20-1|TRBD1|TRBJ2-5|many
CSASYRGETQYF
TGCAGTGCTAGCTACAGGGGAGAGACCCAGTACTTC
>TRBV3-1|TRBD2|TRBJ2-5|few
CASSQGGTSQETQYF
TGTGCCAGCAGCCAAGGCGGGACTAGTCAAGAGACCCAGTACTTC
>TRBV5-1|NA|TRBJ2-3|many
CASSSVWDGQSTDTQYF
TGCGCCAGCAGCTCTGTCTGGGACGGACAGAGCACAGATACGCAGTATTTT
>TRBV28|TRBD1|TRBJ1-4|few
CASSPADRVNEKLFF
TGTGCCAGCAGTCCGGCGGACAGGGTTAATGAAAAACTGTTTTTT
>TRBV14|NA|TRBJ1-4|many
CASSRRGKATNEKLFF
TGTGCCAGCAGCCGACGGGGAAAGGCAACTAATGAAAAACTGTTTTTT
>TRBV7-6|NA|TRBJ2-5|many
CASEGDQETQYF
TGTGCCAGCGAAGGGGACCAAGAGACCCAGTACTTC
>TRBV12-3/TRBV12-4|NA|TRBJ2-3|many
CASSRTRPTDTQYF
TGTGCCAGCAGTAGGACTCGGCCGACAGATACGCAGTATTTT
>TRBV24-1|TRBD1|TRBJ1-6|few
CATSDSRRDRVRGNSPLHF
TGTGCCACCAGTGATTCCAGACGGGACAGGGTGAGAGGAAATTCACCCCTCCACTTT
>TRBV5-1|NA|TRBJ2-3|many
CASSLEGQGADTQYF
TGCGCCAGCAGCTTGGAGGGCCAGGGTGCAGATACGCAGTATTTT
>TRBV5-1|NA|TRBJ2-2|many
CASSLAPGNPELFF
TGCGCCAGCAGCTTGGCTCCCGGAAACCCGGAGCTGTTTTTT
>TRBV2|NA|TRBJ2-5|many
CASSPLSQETQYF
TGTGCCAGCAGTCCTCTTTCACAAGAGACCCAGTACTTC
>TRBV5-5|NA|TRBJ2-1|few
CASSLAPPTYNEQFF
TGTGCCAGCAGCTTGGCTCCGCCTACCTACAATGAGCAGTTCTTC
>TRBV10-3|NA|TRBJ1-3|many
CAISGGPSGNTIYF
TGTGCCATCAGTGGAGGACCCTCTGGAAACACCATATATTTT
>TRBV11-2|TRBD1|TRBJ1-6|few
CASSLGQGAGFSYNSPLHF
TGTGCCAGCAGCTTAGGACAGGGGGCTGGATTTTCCTATAATTCACCCCTCCACTTT
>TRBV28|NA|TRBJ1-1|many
CALQRGMNTEAFF
TGTGCCTTACAAAGGGGGATGAACACTGAAGCTTTCTTT
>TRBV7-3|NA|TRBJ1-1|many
CASRQQENTEAFF
TGTGCCAGCAGGCAACAGGAGAACACTGAAGCTTTCTTT
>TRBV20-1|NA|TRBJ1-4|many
CSARGSPRGEIEKLFF
TGCAGTGCTAGAGGCTCCCCCAGGGGAGAAATCGAAAAACTGTTTTTT
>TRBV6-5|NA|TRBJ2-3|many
CASSYAQSTDTQYF
TGTGCCAGCAGTTACGCCCAGAGCACAGATACGCAGTATTTT
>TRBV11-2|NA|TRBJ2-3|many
CASSLAVSGPTDTQYF
TGTGCCAGCAGCTTAGCAGTGAGCGGACCCACAGATACGCAGTATTTT
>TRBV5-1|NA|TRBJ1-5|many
CASSLAPGSNQPQHF
TGCGCCAGCAGCTTGGCCCCAGGGTCTAATCAGCCCCAGCATTTT
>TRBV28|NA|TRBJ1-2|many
CASSGGVNYGYTF
TGTGCCAGCAGCGGAGGGGTTAACTATGGCTACACCTTC